Listed below are T cell receptor beta chains from one sample, sequenced in a study of cytomegalovirus exposure and HLA in healthy donors. Sequencing used immunoSEQ multiplex PCR; TCRdb keeps in-frame clones, though not all of them. The table has approximately 160,000 clones, almost 85% seen once. Sequencing used PBMCs. Receptors originate from a man aged 25-45 years in good health and CMV-seropositive. Each CDR3 is given with its conserved first and last residue. Fields, in order: V gene, J gene, clone size, D gene, CDR3 DNA, CDR3 protein. D genes are given only for firm matches. A clone size is listed for some rows: how often the clone was seen (once, few, many), or a class if it is expanded.

TRBV9	TRBJ1-2	.	.	TGTGCCAGCAGCGCAACAGGGAATGGCTACACCTTC	CASSATGNGYTF
TRBV18	TRBJ1-1	.	.	TGTGCCAGCTCACCACAAGGGGCTTCGCGAGGCGTCACTGAAGCTTTCTTT	CASSPQGASRGVTEAFF
TRBV7-9	TRBJ1-1	.	.	TGTGCCAGCAGCTTAGCGGGTGGGAGGGGCACTGAAGCTTTCTTT	CASSLAGGRGTEAFF
TRBV4-3	TRBJ1-2	many	.	TGCGCCAGCAGCCAAGAATCAACAGGCTATGGCTACACCTTC	CASSQESTGYGYTF
TRBV5-1	TRBJ1-3	.	.	TGCGCCAGCAGCTTTGGTCCGCTGAGCTCTGGAAACACCATATATTTT	CASSFGPLSSGNTIYF
TRBV27	TRBJ1-6	few	.	TGTGCCAGCAGTCTTGCAGGAGGTAATTCACCCCTCCACTTT	CASSLAGGNSPLHF
TRBV6-1	TRBJ1-2	.	TRBD1	TGTGCCAGCAGTGACGGACAGGGGGTAAGCTATGGCTACACCTTC	CASSDGQGVSYGYTF
TRBV28	TRBJ2-1	.	.	TGTGCCAGCAGTTATCGGAGGGGTTACAATGAGCAGTTCTTC	CASSYRRGYNEQFF
TRBV13	TRBJ2-2	once	TRBD1	TGTGCCAGCAGCCGGCCGGGGGACAGGTCGAACACCGGGGAGCTGTTTTTT	CASSRPGDRSNTGELFF
TRBV7-9	TRBJ1-6	.	.	TGTGCCAGCAGCTTCGGGCAGGGCGAGTTAGGGCCCCTCCACTTT	CASSFGQGELGPLHF
TRBV16	TRBJ1-5	.	TRBD1	TGTGCCAGCAGCCAATCGAGGGACAGTAGCAATCAGCCCCAGCATTTT	CASSQSRDSSNQPQHF
TRBV9	TRBJ1-1	.	.	TGTGCCAGCAGCGTAGATGGAATCGGGGACACTGAAGCTTTCTTT	CASSVDGIGDTEAFF
TRBV30	TRBJ2-5	.	TRBD2	TGTGCCTGGAACTTTGGGGGAGGGCGGGAGACCCAGTACTTC	CAWNFGGGRETQYF
TRBV5-5	TRBJ2-3	.	.	TGTGCCAGCAGCAGTCAGGGGAACACGCAGTATTTT	CASSSQGNTQYF
TRBV27	TRBJ2-3	.	.	TGTGCCAGCAGTTTATCAGGGGGGGCTTCGGATACGCAGTATTTT	CASSLSGGASDTQYF
TRBV27	TRBJ1-1	.	.	TGTGCCAGCAGTTTCAGGGAAAGCACTGAAGCTTTCTTT	CASSFRESTEAFF
TRBV6-5	TRBJ1-2	.	.	TGTGCCAGCAGTTACGAGGGCGGCGGCTACACCTTC	CASSYEGGGYTF
TRBV7-9	TRBJ2-5	.	TRBD2	TGTGCCAGCAGCTTAGCGCTACGGGAGGTCGGGGAGACCCAGTACTTC	CASSLALREVGETQYF
TRBV10-3	TRBJ2-1	once	TRBD1	TGTGCCATCACCGGGGACAGCAACAATGAGCAGTTCTTC	CAITGDSNNEQFF
TRBV27	TRBJ2-1	.	.	TGTGCCAGCAGTTCGGAGATCGACAATGAGCAGTTCTTC	CASSSEIDNEQFF
TRBV2	TRBJ2-3	.	.	TGTGCCAGCAGGGCAACTGGGGGCTCTCGCACAGATACGCAGTATTTT	CASRATGGSRTDTQYF
TRBV11-1	TRBJ2-7	.	.	TGTGCCAGCAGCCCCACTAGTTCCGAGCAGTACTTC	CASSPTSSEQYF
TRBV30	TRBJ2-2	.	TRBD2	TGTGCCTGGAATCCCGGGAGGGCCGGGGAGCTGTTTTTT	CAWNPGRAGELFF
TRBV5-6	TRBJ1-4	.	.	TGTGCCAGCAGCGAGGGATACGACACGGCTAATGAAAAACTGTTTTTT	CASSEGYDTANEKLFF
TRBV9	TRBJ2-5	.	.	TGTGCCAGCAGCGCCTCTGAGACCCAGTACTTC	CASSASETQYF
TRBV2	TRBJ1-5	.	TRBD1	TGTGCCAGCACCACCCGGGACAGAATCTATAGCAATCAGCCCCAGCATTTT	CASTTRDRIYSNQPQHF